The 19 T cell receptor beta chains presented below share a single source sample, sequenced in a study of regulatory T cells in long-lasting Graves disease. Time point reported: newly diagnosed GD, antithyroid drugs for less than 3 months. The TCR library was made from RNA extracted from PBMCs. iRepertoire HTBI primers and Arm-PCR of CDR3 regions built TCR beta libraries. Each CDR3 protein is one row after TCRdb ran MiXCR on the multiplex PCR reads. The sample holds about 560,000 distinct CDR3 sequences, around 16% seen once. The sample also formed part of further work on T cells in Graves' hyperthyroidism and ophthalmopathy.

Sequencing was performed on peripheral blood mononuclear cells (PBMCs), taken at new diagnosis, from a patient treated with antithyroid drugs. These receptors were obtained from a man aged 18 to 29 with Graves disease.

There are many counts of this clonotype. The CDR3 coding sequence is TGTGCCAGCAGCTCGCGTGCTAGCACAGATACGCAGTATTTT. Amino acid sequence: CASSSRASTDTQYF. The V and J genes are TRBV27 and TRBJ2-3; D unresolved. The CDR3 runs to 14 residues. Looked up from germline, CDR1 is MNHEY and CDR2 is SMNVEV (reference sequence). V gave up 6 bases and J gave up 0 bases, with 10 bases separating them.

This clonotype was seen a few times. This chain's CDR3 is CASSFGIGKANTEAFF. The CDR3 DNA sequence: TGCGCCAGCAGCTTCGGTATCGGGAAAGCGAACACTGAAGCTTTCTTT. The chain recombines TRBV5-1 with TRBJ1-1; no clear D gene. The CDR3 is 16 residues long. The germline CDR1 and CDR2 sequences are SGHRS and YFSETQ. Trimming removed 2 bases at V and 1 base at J, with 15 bases between.

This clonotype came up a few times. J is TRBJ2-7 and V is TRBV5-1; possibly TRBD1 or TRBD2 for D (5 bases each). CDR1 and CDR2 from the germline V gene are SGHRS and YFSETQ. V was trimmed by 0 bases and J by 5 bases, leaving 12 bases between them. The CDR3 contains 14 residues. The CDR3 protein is CASSLEGSEDEQYF. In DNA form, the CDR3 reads TGCGCCAGCAGCTTGGAGGGGAGTGAGGACGAGCAGTACTTC.

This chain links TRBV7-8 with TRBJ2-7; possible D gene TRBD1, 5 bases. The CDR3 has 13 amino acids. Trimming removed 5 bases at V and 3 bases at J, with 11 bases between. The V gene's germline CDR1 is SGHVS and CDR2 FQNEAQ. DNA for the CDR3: TGTGCCAGCAGCCCAATGGGGCACTACGAGCAGTACTTC. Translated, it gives CASSPMGHYEQYF. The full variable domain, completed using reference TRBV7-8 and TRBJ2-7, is GAGVSQSPRYKVAKRGQDVALRCDPISGHVSLFWYQQALGQGPEFLTYFQNEAQLDKSGLPSDRFFAERPEGSVSTLKIQRTQQEDSAVYLCASSPMGHYEQYFGPGTRLTVT.

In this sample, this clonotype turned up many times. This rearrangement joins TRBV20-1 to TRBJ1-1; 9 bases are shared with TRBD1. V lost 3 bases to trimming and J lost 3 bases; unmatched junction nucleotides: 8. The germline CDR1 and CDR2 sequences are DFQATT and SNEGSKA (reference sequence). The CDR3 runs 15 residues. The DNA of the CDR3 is TGCAGTGCTAGGAGACAGGGGGTGAAGGACACTGAAGCTTTCTTT. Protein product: CSARRQGVKDTEAFF.

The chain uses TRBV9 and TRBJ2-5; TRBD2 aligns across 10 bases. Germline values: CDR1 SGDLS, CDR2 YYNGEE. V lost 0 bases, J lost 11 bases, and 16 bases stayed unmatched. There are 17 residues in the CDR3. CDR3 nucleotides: TGTGCCAGCAGCGTAGGGCTAGCGGGAGCGTTGTACAATGAGCAGTACTTC. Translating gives CASSVGLAGALYNEQYF.

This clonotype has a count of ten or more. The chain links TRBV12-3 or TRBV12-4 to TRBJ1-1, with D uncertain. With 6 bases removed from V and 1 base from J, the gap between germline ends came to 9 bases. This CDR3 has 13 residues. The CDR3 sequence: CASSLNTNTEAFF. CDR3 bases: TGTGCCAGCAGCCTTAACACGAACACTGAAGCTTTCTTT.

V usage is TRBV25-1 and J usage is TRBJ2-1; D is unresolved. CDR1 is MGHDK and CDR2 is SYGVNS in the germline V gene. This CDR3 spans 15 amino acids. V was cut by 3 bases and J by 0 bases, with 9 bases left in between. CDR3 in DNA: TGTGCCAGCAGTGAGCAAATGAGCTCCTACAATGAGCAGTTCTTC. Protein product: CASSEQMSSYNEQFF.

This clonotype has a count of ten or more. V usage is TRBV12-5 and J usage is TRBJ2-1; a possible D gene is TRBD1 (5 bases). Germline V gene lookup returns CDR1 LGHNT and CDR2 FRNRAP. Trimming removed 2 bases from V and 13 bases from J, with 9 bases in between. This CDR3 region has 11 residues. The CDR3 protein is CASGLTREQFF. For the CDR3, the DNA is TGTGCTAGTGGTTTGACCAGGGAACAGTTCTTC.

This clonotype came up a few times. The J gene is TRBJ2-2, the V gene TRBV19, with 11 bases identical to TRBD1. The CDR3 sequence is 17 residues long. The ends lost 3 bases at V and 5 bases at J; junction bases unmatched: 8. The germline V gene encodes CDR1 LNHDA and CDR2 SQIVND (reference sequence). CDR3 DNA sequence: TGTGCCAGTAGTATTCCCCCCGGGACAGGGGGTACCGGGGAGCTGTTTTTT. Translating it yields CASSIPPGTGGTGELFF.

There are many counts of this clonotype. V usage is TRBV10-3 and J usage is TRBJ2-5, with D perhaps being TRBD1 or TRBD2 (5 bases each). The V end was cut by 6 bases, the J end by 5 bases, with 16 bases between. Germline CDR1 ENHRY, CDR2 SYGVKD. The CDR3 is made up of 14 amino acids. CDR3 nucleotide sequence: TGTGCCATCAGGGAATCGGGACCGATCGAGACCCAGTACTTC. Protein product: CAIRESGPIETQYF.

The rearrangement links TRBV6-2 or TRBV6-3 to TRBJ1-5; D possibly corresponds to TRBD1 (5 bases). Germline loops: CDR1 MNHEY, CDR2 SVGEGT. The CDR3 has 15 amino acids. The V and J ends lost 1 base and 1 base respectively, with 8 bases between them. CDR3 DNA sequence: TGTGCCAGCAGTTACTTTGGGGGGAGCAATCAGCCCCAGCATTTT. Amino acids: CASSYFGGSNQPQHF.

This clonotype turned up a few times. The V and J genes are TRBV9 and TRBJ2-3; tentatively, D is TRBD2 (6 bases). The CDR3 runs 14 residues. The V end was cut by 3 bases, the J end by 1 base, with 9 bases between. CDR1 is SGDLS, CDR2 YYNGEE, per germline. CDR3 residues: CASSGEVGTDTQYF. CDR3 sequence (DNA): TGTGCCAGCAGCGGGGAGGTGGGCACAGATACGCAGTATTTT.

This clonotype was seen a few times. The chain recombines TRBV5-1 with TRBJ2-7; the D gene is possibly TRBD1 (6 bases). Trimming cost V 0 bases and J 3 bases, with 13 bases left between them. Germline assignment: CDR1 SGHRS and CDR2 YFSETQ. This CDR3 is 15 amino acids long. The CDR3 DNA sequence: TGCGCCAGCAGCTTGGTTGGCAGGGGTATCTACGAGCAGTACTTC. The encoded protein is CASSLVGRGIYEQYF.

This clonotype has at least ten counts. The CDR3 spells CASSAQGGNYGYTF. CDR3 nucleotides: TGTGCCAGCAGCGCACAGGGGGGCAACTATGGCTACACCTTC. The genes are TRBV7-9 and TRBJ1-2, with 8 positions matching TRBD1. The germline gives CDR1 SEHNR, CDR2 FQNEAQ (reference sequence). The CDR3 runs to 14 residues. J lost 2 bases, V lost 5 bases, and 4 bases had no gene match.

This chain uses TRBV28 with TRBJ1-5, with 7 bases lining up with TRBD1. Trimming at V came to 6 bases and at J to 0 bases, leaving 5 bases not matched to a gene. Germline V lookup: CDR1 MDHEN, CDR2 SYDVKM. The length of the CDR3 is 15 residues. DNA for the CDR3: TGTGCCAGCAGATGGACAGGTTATAGCAATCAGCCCCAGCATTTT. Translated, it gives CASRWTGYSNQPQHF.

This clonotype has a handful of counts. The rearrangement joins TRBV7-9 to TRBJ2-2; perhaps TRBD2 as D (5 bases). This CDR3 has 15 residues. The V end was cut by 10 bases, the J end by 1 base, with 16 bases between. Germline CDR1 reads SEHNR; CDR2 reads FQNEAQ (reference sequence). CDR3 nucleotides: TGTGCCATCCCCTCGCAGCGGCGGAACACCGGGGAGCTGTTTTTT. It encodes CAIPSQRRNTGELFF. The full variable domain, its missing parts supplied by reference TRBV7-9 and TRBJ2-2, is DTGVSQNPRHKITKRGQNVTFRCDPISEHNRLYWYRQTLGQGPEFLTYFQNEAQLEKSRLLSDRFSAERPKGSFSTLEIQRTEQGDSAMYLCAIPSQRRNTGELFFGEGSRLTVL.

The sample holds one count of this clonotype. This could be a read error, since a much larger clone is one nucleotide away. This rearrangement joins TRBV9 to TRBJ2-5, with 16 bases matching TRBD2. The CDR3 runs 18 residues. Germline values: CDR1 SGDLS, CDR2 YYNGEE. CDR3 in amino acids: CASSLGLAGGTLQETQHF. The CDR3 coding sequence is TGTGCCAGCAGCCTGGGACTAGCGGGAGGGACGCTCCAAGAGACCCAGCACTTC.

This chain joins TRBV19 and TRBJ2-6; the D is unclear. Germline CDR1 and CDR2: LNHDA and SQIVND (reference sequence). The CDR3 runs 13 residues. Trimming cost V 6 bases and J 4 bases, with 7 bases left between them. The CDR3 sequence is CASRLAGANVLTF. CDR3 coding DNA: TGTGCCAGTAGATTAGCCGGGGCCAACGTCCTGACTTTC.